This paragraph covers one TCR beta chain sequence. Its antigen remains unknown. Deletions cut 5 bases from V and 5 bases from J, with 19 bases between. The CDR3 contains 16 residues. CDR1 and CDR2 from the germline V gene are LNHDA and SQIVND (reference sequence). Selected positively for CCR7 and CD45RO-negative, naive CD8 cells excluded terminally differentiated effector memory CD45RA+ cells. Genomic DNA from each subset was divided evenly over several immunoSEQ plates. Original processing notes: For the immunoSEQ data, sequences were junction-only without quality scores, so filtering differed. Assay: immunoSEQ multiplex PCR; the TCRdb copy retains only in-frame clones and omits some. For V, J and clone size, that table is used; D and trimming come from the DNA. The table records roughly 590,000 clones, around 95% of them present only once. This entry belongs to a study of shared clonotypes between healthy human individuals. Study-wide points: Although depth was large, rarefaction showed that sequencing of the sorted subsets was incomplete. Represented diversity (both genetic and exposure-history) was limited by the small number of donors.

The V call is TRBV19, the J call TRBJ2-1; a possible D gene is TRBD2 (6 bases). The receptor was derived from a woman in her 30s in good health. Sequencing used naive CD8+ T cells sorted from blood. CDR3 residues: CASSPLQVGEDNEQFF. For the CDR3, the DNA is TGTGCCAGTAGTCCCCTGCAGGTGGGGGAGGACAATGAGCAGTTCTTC.